Shown below are 3 T cell receptor beta chains from a single sample sequenced in a study of T cell changes during pregnancy in multiple sclerosis. Sequencing was performed with immunoSEQ multiplex PCR; in TCRdb, only in-frame clones are kept and a portion is missing. The data contain 56,000 or so clones, about nine tenths of them seen just once; the ten biggest clones take up about 0.38%. The input for sequencing was CD4+ T cells from peripheral blood mononuclear cells, taken in the third trimester of pregnancy. These receptors originate from a female donor with multiple sclerosis, enrolled in a pregnancy study.

The chain recombines TRBV28 with TRBJ2-1, with TRBD2 matching over 9 bases. Germline V gene sequence: CDR1 MDHEN, CDR2 SYDVKM. This CDR3 region has 14 residues. J gave up 2 bases and V 7 bases, and 3 bases lay outside the gene matches. CDR3 bases: TGTGCCAGCACCGCGGGGGGGCCCTACAATGAGCAGTTCTTC. It is translated as CASTAGGPYNEQFF.

CDR3 DNA sequence: TGTGCCAGCAGCTTAGCCCCAAGCGGGAGGACAGATACGCAGTATTTT. Encoded protein: CASSLAPSGRTDTQYF. The V call is TRBV11-2, the J call TRBJ2-3, with 9 bases lining up with TRBD2. With 1 base clipped from V and 3 bases from J, the junction kept 5 bases outside the gene matches. Looked up from germline, CDR1 is SGHAT and CDR2 is FQNNGV. This CDR3 is 16 amino acids long. Full variable domain (outside the CDR3, taken from reference TRBV11-2 and TRBJ2-3): EAGVAQSPRYKIIEKRQSVAFWCNPISGHATLYWYQQILGQGPKLLIQFQNNGVVDDSQLPKDRFSAERLKGVDSTLKIQPAKLEDSAVYLCASSLAPSGRTDTQYFGPGTRLTVL.

The rearrangement links TRBV7-2 to TRBJ1-1, with a weak D call TRBD1 (6 bases). This CDR3 has 13 amino acids. V was pared by 5 bases and J by 1 base, with 8 bases between. CDR1 is SGHTA and CDR2 is FQGNSA in the germline V gene. For the CDR3, the DNA is TGTGCCAGCAGCCTGGGACAGAACACTGAAGCTTTCTTT. It encodes CASSLGQNTEAFF.